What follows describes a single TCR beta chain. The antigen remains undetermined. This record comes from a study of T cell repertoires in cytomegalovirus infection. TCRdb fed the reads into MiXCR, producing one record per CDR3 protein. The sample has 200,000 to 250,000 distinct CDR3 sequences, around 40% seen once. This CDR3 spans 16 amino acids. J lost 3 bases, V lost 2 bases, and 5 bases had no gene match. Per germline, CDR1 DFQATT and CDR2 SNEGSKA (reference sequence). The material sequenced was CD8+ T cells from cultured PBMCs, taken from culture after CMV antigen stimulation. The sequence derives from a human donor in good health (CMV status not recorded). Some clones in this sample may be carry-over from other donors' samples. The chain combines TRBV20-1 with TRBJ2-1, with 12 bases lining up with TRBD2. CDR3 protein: CSARRETSGGYNEQFF. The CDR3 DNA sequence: TGCAGTGCTAGAAGGGAGACTAGCGGGGGCTACAATGAGCAGTTCTTC.